This is a list of T cell receptor beta chains from one sample in a study of cytomegalovirus exposure and HLA in healthy donors. Sequenced by immunoSEQ multiplex PCR; TCRdb stores in-frame clones only, minus some. The sample shows a few hundred thousand clones, 85% to 90% of them seen only once. Sequenced input: PBMCs. The source of these receptors is a woman aged 18-29 years in good health and CMV-seronegative. The CDR3 runs from the conserved cysteine through the conserved F or W. Fields, in order: D gene, J gene, V gene, clone size, CDR3 DNA, CDR3 protein. A D gene is named only where the DNA matches it firmly. Clone size appears in some rows only: once, few, many, or a class for an expanded clone.

d_call: NA
j_call: TRBJ2-3
v_call: TRBV27
clone_size: NA
cdr3_nt: TGTGCCAGCAGTCTCCCGAGGGGAGGTACGCAGTATTTT
cdr3_aa: CASSLPRGGTQYF

d_call: NA
j_call: TRBJ2-3
v_call: TRBV7-9
clone_size: NA
cdr3_nt: TGTGCCAGCAGGCAGCTAGCAGATACGCAGTATTTT
cdr3_aa: CASRQLADTQYF

d_call: TRBD1
j_call: TRBJ1-2
v_call: TRBV4-1
clone_size: NA
cdr3_nt: TGCGCCAGCAGCGGGACAGGGACGGGGGGTAGGGATGGCTACACCTTC
cdr3_aa: CASSGTGTGGRDGYTF

d_call: TRBD2
j_call: TRBJ2-2
v_call: TRBV10-3
clone_size: few
cdr3_nt: TGTGCCACGGAGCGGGGGGGCGACACCGGGGAGCTGTTTTTT
cdr3_aa: CATERGGDTGELFF

d_call: TRBD2
j_call: TRBJ2-7
v_call: TRBV5-4
clone_size: NA
cdr3_nt: TGTGCCAGCAGCTTGGCGATGACTAGCGATGAGCAGTACTTC
cdr3_aa: CASSLAMTSDEQYF

d_call: NA
j_call: TRBJ2-7
v_call: TRBV11-2
clone_size: NA
cdr3_nt: TGTGCCAGCAGCCTGGCGGGGGCCCCCTACGAGCAGTACTTC
cdr3_aa: CASSLAGAPYEQYF

d_call: NA
j_call: TRBJ1-1
v_call: TRBV29-1
clone_size: NA
cdr3_nt: TGCAGCGTCAGGGTGGGCACTGAAGCTTTCTTT
cdr3_aa: CSVRVGTEAFF

d_call: NA
j_call: TRBJ2-1
v_call: TRBV7-9
clone_size: once
cdr3_nt: TGTGCCAGCAGCCCTCAGACTGATTCCTACAATGAGCAGTTCTTC
cdr3_aa: CASSPQTDSYNEQFF

d_call: NA
j_call: TRBJ1-5
v_call: TRBV19
clone_size: NA
cdr3_nt: TGTGCCAGTAGCCCAGGGAGGGGCAATCAGCCCCAGCATTTT
cdr3_aa: CASSPGRGNQPQHF

d_call: TRBD1
j_call: TRBJ2-5
v_call: TRBV11-2
clone_size: once
cdr3_nt: TGTGCCAGCAGCTTGGACAGGGGGCAGGAGACCCAGTACTTC
cdr3_aa: CASSLDRGQETQYF

d_call: NA
j_call: TRBJ2-7
v_call: TRBV2
clone_size: NA
cdr3_nt: TGTGCCAGCAGAGGAGGGAGGTACGAGCAGTACTTC
cdr3_aa: CASRGGRYEQYF

d_call: NA
j_call: TRBJ2-7
v_call: TRBV10-3
clone_size: NA
cdr3_nt: TGTGCCATCAGTGAGTCATTCGGTGCGAACGAGCAGTACTTC
cdr3_aa: CAISESFGANEQYF

d_call: NA
j_call: TRBJ1-1
v_call: TRBV30
clone_size: NA
cdr3_nt: TGTGCCTGGAGGAAGCTGAACACTGAAGCTTTCTTT
cdr3_aa: CAWRKLNTEAFF

d_call: NA
j_call: TRBJ1-2
v_call: TRBV5-4
clone_size: NA
cdr3_nt: TGTGCCAGCAGCTTGGGAGGTGGGGGCTATTCCGGCTACACCTTC
cdr3_aa: CASSLGGGGYSGYTF